This T cell receptor beta chain was identified in a study of PD-1 blockade in mismatch repair-deficient tumors (dated by TCRdb to about 2017). In the study overall: The trial enrolled under 90 consecutive patients with roughly twelve mismatch repair-deficient cancer types between September 2013 and late 2016, all previously treated and progressing. Tumor-associated T cell clones were tracked in the peripheral blood of patients responding to PD-1 blockade by deep sequencing of TCR CDR3 regions. General conclusions and limits of the study: Tumor-resident clones, often undetectable in blood before treatment, expanded rapidly after pembrolizumab and then contracted, generally before radiologic responses.

The germline V gene supplies CDR1 MNHNS and CDR2 SASEGT. The CDR3 covers 14 residues, taking in both the cysteine and the phenylalanine. Just CDR3 DNA is preserved here, 42 bases in frame from base 1. V is cut by 10 bases and J by 0 bases, and the space between the germline ends is 14 bases. Receptor libraries were prepared by the immunoSEQ multiplex PCR assay. TCRdb obtained this table from immuneACCESS and retained in-frame rearrangements with V and J assigned. These tables miss some clones; where compared with another copy, unresolved V genes account for less than half of the shortfall, and the remainder is unexplained. The sample yields 15,000 or so clones; 84% were counted once. Around a sixth of the sample is taken by the ten largest. The label giving this sample's time point can be read as: peripheral blood before pembrolizumab. For each enrolled patient, mismatch repair deficiency was established using either polymerase chain reaction or immunohistochemistry. TCR sequencing was performed for a few patients who responded to pembrolizumab therapy. The phase II trial prospectively evaluated PD-1 blockade with pembrolizumab in advanced mismatch repair-deficient cancers, independent of tissue of origin. Peripheral blood T cell samples were gathered serially, both before PD-1 blockade started and at multiple time points afterward. Blood sampling time points were reported as weeks after the first dose of pembrolizumab.

For this clone: Its antigen remains undetermined. Base qualities were left out, and no much larger clone turns up one base away.

Sequences were derived from PBMCs, sampled before pembrolizumab treatment. The rearrangement combines TRBV6-1 with TRBJ2-3; TRBD1 could be the D gene, as 5 bases match. The source of this sequence is an adult with mismatch repair-deficient cancer. The CDR3 region has the sequence CATRQTISTDTQYF. The nucleotide sequence reads TGTGCCACCCGACAGACGATTAGCACAGATACGCAGTATTTT.